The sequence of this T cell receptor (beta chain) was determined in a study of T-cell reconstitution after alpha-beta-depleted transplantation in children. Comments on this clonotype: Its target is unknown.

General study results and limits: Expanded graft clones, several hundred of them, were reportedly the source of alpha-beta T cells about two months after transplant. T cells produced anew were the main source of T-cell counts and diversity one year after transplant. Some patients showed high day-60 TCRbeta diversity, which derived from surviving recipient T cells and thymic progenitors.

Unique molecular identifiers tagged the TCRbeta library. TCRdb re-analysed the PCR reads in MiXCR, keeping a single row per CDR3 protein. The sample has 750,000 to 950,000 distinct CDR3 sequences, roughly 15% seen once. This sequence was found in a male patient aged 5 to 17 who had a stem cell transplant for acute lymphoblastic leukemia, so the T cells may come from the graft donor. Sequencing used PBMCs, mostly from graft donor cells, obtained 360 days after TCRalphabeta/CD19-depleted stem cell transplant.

The CDR3 DNA reads as TGTGCCAGCAGCTTAACCAGGAGGGATGAGCAGTTCTTC. Encoded protein: CASSLTRRDEQFF. V usage is TRBV7-3 and J usage is TRBJ2-1; D perhaps matches TRBD2 (6 bases). Germline CDR1 reads SGHTA; CDR2 reads FQGTGA. The CDR3 has 13 amino acids. V lost 0 bases to trimming and J lost 8 bases, with 8 bases between them.